Following are 15 T cell receptor beta chains from one sample sequenced in a study of blood T cell repertoires in COVID-19. Using immunoSEQ multiplex PCR, the repertoire was profiled, and TCRdb retains in-frame clones only, with some absent. The repertoire has 130,000 or so clones, approximately 81% of them found once; the top ten carry about 8.4%. Specimen: peripheral blood. The receptors shown here come from a woman aged 60-75 years with active or convalescent COVID-19.

This clone was recorded only once. The chain combines TRBV7-8 with TRBJ1-1, with D unresolved. This CDR3 has 14 amino acids. Germline values: CDR1 SGHVS, CDR2 FQNEAQ. V was trimmed by 5 bases and J by 0 bases, leaving 10 bases between them. The CDR3 DNA reads as TGTGCCAGCAGCGCGGGGTTCATGAACACTGAAGCTTTCTTT. Its protein product is CASSAGFMNTEAFF.

J is TRBJ2-3 and V is TRBV5-1; perhaps TRBD2 as D (5 bases). CDR3 length: 14 residues. Germline assignment: CDR1 SGHRS and CDR2 YFSETQ. Trimming pared 5 bases from V and 6 bases from J, leaving 16 bases between. The CDR3: CASSAASGGDTQYF. The CDR3 DNA follows: TGCGCCAGCAGTGCAGCTAGTGGCGGGGATACGCAGTATTTT.

The genes are TRBV5-1 and TRBJ1-2; D may be TRBD1 (6 bases). Trimming pared 1 base from V and 5 bases from J, leaving 12 bases between. The CDR3 runs 14 residues. The V gene's germline CDR1 is SGHRS and CDR2 YFSETQ. DNA of the CDR3: TGCGCCAGCAGCTTGTCTCGGACAGATTATGGCTACACCTTC. It yields the protein CASSLSRTDYGYTF.

V usage is TRBV7-8 and J usage is TRBJ2-1; tentatively, D is TRBD1 (6 bases). The CDR3 covers 16 residues. The V end lost 2 bases, the J end lost 4 bases, and 15 bases lay between the germline ends. Germline CDR1 reads SGHVS; CDR2 reads FQNEAQ. CDR3 in amino acids: CASSLTGLGGYNEQFF. The CDR3 nucleotides read TGTGCCAGCAGCTTAACAGGGCTGGGCGGATACAATGAGCAGTTCTTC.

The chain carries TRBV28 and TRBJ1-4, with D possibly being TRBD1 (6 bases). Germline V gene data show CDR1 as MDHEN and CDR2 as SYDVKM. V dropped 6 bases and J dropped 7 bases, with 15 bases sitting between them. This CDR3 spans 14 amino acids. The CDR3 coding sequence is TGTGCCAGCAGGAGAGCAGGGGTGGGTGAAAAACTGTTTTTT. Translation: CASRRAGVGEKLFF.

In this sample, this clone turned up once. This chain uses TRBV30 with TRBJ1-2; D ambiguous. CDR1 is GTSNPN, CDR2 SVGIG, per germline (reference sequence). The germline V and J ends were trimmed by 5 bases and 4 bases, with 8 bases remaining between them. The CDR3 has 11 residues. The CDR3 loop reads CAWGIGYGYTF. The CDR3 DNA is TGTGCCTGGGGTATCGGCTATGGCTACACCTTC.

The chain couples TRBV27 to TRBJ2-7; 7 nucleotides line up with TRBD1. The J segment lost 2 bases and the V segment lost 5 bases, leaving 9 bases of the junction unmatched. The CDR3 is 15 amino acids. The germline V gene has CDR1 MNHEY and CDR2 SMNVEV (reference sequence). The CDR3: CASSLRTGITYEQYF. The CDR3 DNA reads TGTGCCAGCAGTCTCCGGACAGGTATCACCTACGAGCAGTACTTC.

V gene TRBV19 combines with J gene TRBJ1-4, with D unresolved. CDR3 length: 13 residues. Trimming cost V 5 bases and J 7 bases, with 11 bases left between them. The germline V gene has CDR1 LNHDA and CDR2 SQIVND (reference sequence). The CDR3 reads CASSPRPGEKLFF. In DNA form, the CDR3 reads TGTGCCAGTAGTCCCCGGCCAGGTGAAAAACTGTTTTTT.

The chain combines TRBV5-4 with TRBJ2-4; the D gene is possibly TRBD1 (5 bases). CDR3 length equals 14 residues. Germline-derived CDR1 and CDR2 are SGHNT and YYREEE (reference sequence). Deletions cut 0 bases from V and 4 bases from J, with 8 bases between. The CDR3 DNA follows: TGTGCCAGCAGCTTGGAGCAGGGAAAAAACATTCAGTACTTC. The encoded protein is CASSLEQGKNIQYF.

The rearrangement links TRBV27 to TRBJ1-2; 7 nucleotides align to TRBD1. J was trimmed by 8 bases and V by 5 bases; bases with no gene match: 11. This CDR3 region has 14 residues. The germline gives CDR1 MNHEY, CDR2 SMNVEV (reference sequence). The CDR3 here is CASSRSQGIRGYTF. As DNA, the CDR3 is TGTGCCAGCAGTAGGTCACAGGGGATTCGGGGCTACACCTTC.

This clone occurred once. Written as DNA, the CDR3 is TGTGCCAGCAGTTTTTTAGCGGGAGGGGGTGGCAAAAACATTCAGTACTTC. It encodes CASSFLAGGGGKNIQYF. This rearrangement joins TRBV27 to TRBJ2-4; the match to TRBD2 covers 11 bases. The CDR3 extends over 17 amino acids. V trimming: 3 bases; J trimming: 3 bases; junction bases outside the gene matches: 7. Germline loops: CDR1 MNHEY, CDR2 SMNVEV (reference sequence).

The chain combines TRBV10-1 with TRBJ1-2, with TRBD1 identical over 8 bases. The CDR3 extends over 14 amino acids. The junction had 1 base not matched to a gene; V was cut back by 0 bases and J by 4 bases. Germline CDR1 and CDR2: WNHNN and SYGVQD (reference sequence). Written as DNA, the CDR3 is TGCGCCAGCAGTGAGTCGGGACAGGCCTATGGCTACACCTTC. This gives the protein CASSESGQAYGYTF.

This chain uses TRBV5-6 with TRBJ2-7; 8 positions agree with TRBD1. V trimming: 4 bases; J trimming: 0 bases; junction bases outside the gene matches: 6. Germline CDR1 SGHDT, CDR2 YYEEEE. The CDR3 is made up of 15 amino acids. The CDR3 loop reads CASSVGTGFSYEQYF. CDR3 nucleotides: TGTGCCAGCAGCGTAGGGACAGGCTTCTCCTACGAGCAGTACTTC.

The chain has TRBV28 and TRBJ1-6; the D gene is possibly TRBD1 (6 bases). Trimming took off 1 base at V and 7 bases at J, with 14 bases between the two ends. The germline CDR1 and CDR2 sequences are MDHEN and SYDVKM. This CDR3 spans 16 amino acids. CDR3 region: CASSLLTGTKNSPLHF. Here the CDR3 DNA reads TGTGCCAGCAGTTTATTAACAGGGACAAAAAATTCACCCCTCCACTTT.

The chain carries TRBV14 and TRBJ1-3, with 7 positions matching TRBD1. Germline CDR1 reads SGHDN; CDR2 reads FVKESK. After removal of 6 bases from V and 1 base from J, the junction contained 3 bases not matched to a gene. CDR3 length: 14 residues. The DNA of the CDR3 is TGTGCCAGCAGACTACAGGGGTCTGGAAACACCATATATTTT. The encoded protein is CASRLQGSGNTIYF.